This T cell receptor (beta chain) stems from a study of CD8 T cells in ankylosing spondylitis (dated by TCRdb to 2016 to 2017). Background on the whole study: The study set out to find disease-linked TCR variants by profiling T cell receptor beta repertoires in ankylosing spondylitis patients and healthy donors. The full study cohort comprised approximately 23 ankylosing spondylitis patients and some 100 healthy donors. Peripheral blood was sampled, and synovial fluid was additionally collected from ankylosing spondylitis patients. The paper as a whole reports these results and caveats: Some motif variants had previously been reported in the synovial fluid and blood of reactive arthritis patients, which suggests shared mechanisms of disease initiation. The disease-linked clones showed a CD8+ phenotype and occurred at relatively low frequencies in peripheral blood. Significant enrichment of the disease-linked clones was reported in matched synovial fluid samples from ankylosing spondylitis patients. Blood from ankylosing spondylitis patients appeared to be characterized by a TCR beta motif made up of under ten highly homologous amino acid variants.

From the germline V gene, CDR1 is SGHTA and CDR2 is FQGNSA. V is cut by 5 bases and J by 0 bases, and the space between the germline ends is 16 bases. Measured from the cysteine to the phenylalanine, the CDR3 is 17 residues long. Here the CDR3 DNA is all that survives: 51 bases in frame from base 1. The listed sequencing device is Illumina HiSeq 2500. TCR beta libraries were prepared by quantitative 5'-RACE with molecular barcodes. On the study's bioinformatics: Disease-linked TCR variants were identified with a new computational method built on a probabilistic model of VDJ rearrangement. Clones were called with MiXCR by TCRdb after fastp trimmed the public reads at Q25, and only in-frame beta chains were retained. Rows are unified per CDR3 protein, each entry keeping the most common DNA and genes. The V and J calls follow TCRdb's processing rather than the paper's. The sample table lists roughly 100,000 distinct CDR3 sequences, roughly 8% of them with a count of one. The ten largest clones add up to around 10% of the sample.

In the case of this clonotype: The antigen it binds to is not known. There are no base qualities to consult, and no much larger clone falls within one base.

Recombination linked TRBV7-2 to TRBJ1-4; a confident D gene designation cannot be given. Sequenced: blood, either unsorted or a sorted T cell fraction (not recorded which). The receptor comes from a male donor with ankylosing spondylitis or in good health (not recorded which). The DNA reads TGTGCCAGCAGCCCGGACGGAGAACTTGCAACTAATGAAAAACTGTTTTTT. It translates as CASSPDGELATNEKLFF. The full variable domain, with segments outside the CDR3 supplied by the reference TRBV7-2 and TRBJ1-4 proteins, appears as GAGVSQSPSNKVTEKGKDVELRCDPISGHTALYWYRQSLGQGLEFLIYFQGNSAPDKSGLPSDRFSAERTGGSVSTLTIQRTQQEDSAVYLCASSPDGELATNEKLFFGSGTQLSVL.